This entry describes one T cell receptor (beta chain). Antigen: not known. Only in-frame clones appear in the TCRdb table, and some are missing; sequencing was by immunoSEQ multiplex PCR. This repertoire shows more than 100,000 clones, roughly 87% found once; its top ten account for about 1.2%. This sample is part of a study of T cell responses to AZD1222 COVID-19 vaccine. As for the study in general: Second doses at about 4 or about 12 weeks were pooled.

Notes on the study in general: Nearly half of the spike-specific TCRs reportedly recognize variant regions that carry no mutations. Seropositive at baseline were only a handful of AZD1222 recipients. Possibly, clonal diversity was underestimated; donors were largely white British and included more females.

The ends were cut back, 0 bases at V and 6 bases at J, with 8 bases in the middle. The CDR3 is made up of 13 amino acids. The germline CDR1 and CDR2 sequences are MNHEY and SMNVEV (reference sequence). Sample: peripheral blood, taken on day 0 of AZD1222 vaccination. The chain combines TRBV27 with TRBJ1-1; tentatively, D is TRBD1 (5 bases). This clonotype was obtained from an adult in good health. The CDR3 bases are TGTGCCAGCAGTTTATCGACGGGGGCTGAAGCTTTCTTT. This translates into CASSLSTGAEAFF.